Included here is one TCR beta chain sequence, with context. Its antigen remains unidentified. Full-length variable regions came from constant-region reverse primers plus semi-nested Nested Universal Primer A PCR. TCRdb used MiXCR to reprocess the 5' RACE reads, holding one entry per CDR3 protein. Among some 62,000 distinct CDR3 sequences listed, 25% to 30% were seen once. Trimming cost V 7 bases and J 4 bases; bases outside gene matches: 8. Germline V gene data show CDR1 as MNHEY and CDR2 as SVGEGT. The CDR3 is made up of 14 amino acids. Points from the study as a whole: Tumor memory CD4+ T cell TCR gene usage clustered with blood and lymph node memory CD4+ cells and lymph node naive CD4+ cells. Tumor-infiltrating Treg TCR alpha and beta sequences overlapped most with tumor naive CD4+ T cells, then blood naive. The larger-cohort validation was restricted to a single TCR beta V-J rearrangement rather than whole repertoires.

The receptor was isolated from a female donor with breast cancer. The sample taken for sequencing was tumor-infiltrating naive CD4+ T cells sorted from the breast tumor. The subset is: naive CD4+ T cells, CD4+CD45RA+CD25-. The chain uses TRBV6-2 or TRBV6-3 and TRBJ1-2, with 8 bases matching TRBD1. In nucleotides, the CDR3 is TGTGCCAGCACCCACGGACAGGGCGGCTATGGCTACACCTTC. This gives the protein CASTHGQGGYGYTF.